This T cell receptor (beta chain) was recorded in a study of CD8+ T cells in alopecia areata. Study-wide background: Oral tofacitinib (5 to 10 mg twice daily) was administered to treated patients. Findings and caveats of the study: Baseline CD8+ expansion's link to response remains uncertain, as there was one nonresponder.

Noted treatment: oral pan-JAK inhibitor, 5-10 mg twice daily. Patients with alopecia areata provided lesional scalp punch biopsies as well as peripheral blood. As regards this clone: Its antigen remains unknown.

Trimming took 6 bases from V and 2 from J, leaving 14 bases between them. CDR3 length equals 13 residues. Germline V gene data show CDR1 as SQVTM and CDR2 as ANQGSEA. RNA was isolated and reverse transcribed to cDNA, the sequencing template. Profiling relied on immunoSEQ multiplex PCR, and the TCRdb table lists in-frame clones only, not all of them. The sample contains some 150,000 clones, 70% to 90% of which appear only once. The rearrangement uses TRBV29-1 and TRBJ2-7; either TRBD1 or TRBD2 may supply D (5 bases each). The source is a human donor with alopecia areata. This sample comprised CD8+ T cells sorted from blood, obtained at week 4, from a patient treated with tofacitinib. The CDR3 DNA sequence: TGCAGCGTCTATGGGACGGGTACCTACGAGCAGTACTTC. Its protein is CSVYGTGTYEQYF.